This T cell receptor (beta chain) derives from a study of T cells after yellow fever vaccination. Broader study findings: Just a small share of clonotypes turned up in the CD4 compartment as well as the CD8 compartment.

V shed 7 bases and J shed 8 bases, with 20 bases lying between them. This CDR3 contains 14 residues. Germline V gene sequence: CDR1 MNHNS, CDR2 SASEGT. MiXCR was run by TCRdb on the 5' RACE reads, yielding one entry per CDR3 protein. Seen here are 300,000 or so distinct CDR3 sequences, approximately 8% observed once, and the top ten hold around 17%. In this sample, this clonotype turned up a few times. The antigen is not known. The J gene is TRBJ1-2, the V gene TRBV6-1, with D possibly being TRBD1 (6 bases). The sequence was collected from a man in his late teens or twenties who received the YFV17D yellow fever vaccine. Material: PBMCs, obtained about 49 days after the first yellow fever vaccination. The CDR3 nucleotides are TGTGCCAGCACCGCCGGACAGTCGGCAAAGGGCTACACCTTC. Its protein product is CASTAGQSAKGYTF.